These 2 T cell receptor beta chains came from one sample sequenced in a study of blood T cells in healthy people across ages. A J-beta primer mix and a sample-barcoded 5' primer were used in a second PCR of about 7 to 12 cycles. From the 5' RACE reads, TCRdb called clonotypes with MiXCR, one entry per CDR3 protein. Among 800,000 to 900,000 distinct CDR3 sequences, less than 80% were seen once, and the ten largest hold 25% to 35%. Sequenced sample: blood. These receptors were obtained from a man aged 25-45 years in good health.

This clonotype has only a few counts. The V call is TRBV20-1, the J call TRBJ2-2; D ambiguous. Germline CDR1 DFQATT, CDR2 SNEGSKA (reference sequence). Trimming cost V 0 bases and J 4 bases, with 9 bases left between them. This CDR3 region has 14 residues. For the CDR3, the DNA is TGCAGTGCTAGAGACGATCCCCTCACCGGGGAGCTGTTTTTT. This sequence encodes CSARDDPLTGELFF.

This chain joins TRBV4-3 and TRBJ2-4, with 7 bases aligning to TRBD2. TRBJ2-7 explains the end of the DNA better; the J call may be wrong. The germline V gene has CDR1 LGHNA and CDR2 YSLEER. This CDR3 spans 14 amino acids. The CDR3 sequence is CASSQYSGGYEQYF. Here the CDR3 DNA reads TGCGCCAGCAGCCAATACTCGGGAGGCTACGAGCAGTACTTC.